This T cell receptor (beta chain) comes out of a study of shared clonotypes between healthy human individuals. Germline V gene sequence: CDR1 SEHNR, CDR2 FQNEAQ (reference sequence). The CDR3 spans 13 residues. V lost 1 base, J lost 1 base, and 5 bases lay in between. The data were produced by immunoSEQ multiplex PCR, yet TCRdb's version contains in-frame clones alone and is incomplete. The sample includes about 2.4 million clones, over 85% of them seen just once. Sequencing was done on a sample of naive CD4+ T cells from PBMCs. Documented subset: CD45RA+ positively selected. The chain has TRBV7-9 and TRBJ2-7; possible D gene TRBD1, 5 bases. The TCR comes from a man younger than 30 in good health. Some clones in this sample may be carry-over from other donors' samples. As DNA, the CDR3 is TGTGCCAGCAGCTTAGACAGGTCCTACGAGCAGTACTTC. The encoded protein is CASSLDRSYEQYF.